What follows are 26 T cell receptor beta chains derived from one specimen sequenced in a study of blood T cell repertoires in COVID-19. TCRdb's table, derived via immunoSEQ multiplex PCR, lists solely in-frame clones and lacks some. The repertoire has approximately 170,000 clones, about 82% of them found once; the top ten carry approximately 8.1%. The source material was peripheral blood. The receptors originated from a woman older than 75 with COVID-19, enrolled during active disease.

V and J are TRBV5-1 and TRBJ2-7; 9 bases map to TRBD1. Germline values: CDR1 SGHRS, CDR2 YFSETQ. The V and J ends lost 0 bases and 9 bases, in that order; junction bases with no gene match: 10. The CDR3 extends over 15 amino acids. CDR3 sequence (DNA): TGCGCCAGCAGCTTGGGATCGGGACAGGGAGCTTGGCAGTACTTC. Its protein product is CASSLGSGQGAWQYF.

The rearrangement joins TRBV10-1 to TRBJ1-6; 8 bases fit TRBD1. The V gene's germline CDR1 is WNHNN and CDR2 SYGVQD (reference sequence). The CDR3 sequence is 16 residues long. V dropped 2 bases and J dropped 7; count of bases not matched to a gene: 7. The CDR3 sequence is CASSEGTGGWNSPLHF. In nucleotides, the CDR3 is TGCGCCAGCAGTGAGGGGACAGGCGGGTGGAATTCACCCCTCCACTTT.

The chain employs TRBV29-1 and TRBJ1-1; possible D gene TRBD1, 5 bases. Looked up from germline, CDR1 is SQVTM and CDR2 is ANQGSEA. The CDR3 is 14 amino acids. Trimming removed 7 bases from V and 5 bases from J, with 20 bases in between. CDR3 protein: CSAGPDSQGTEAFF. In nucleotides, the CDR3 is TGCAGCGCCGGCCCAGACAGTCAGGGTACTGAAGCTTTCTTT.

This chain's CDR3 is CASSLPRDSLTDTQYF. DNA for the CDR3: TGTGCCAGCAGCTTACCACGGGACAGTCTGACAGATACGCAGTATTTT. The V and J genes are TRBV7-6 and TRBJ2-3; the match to TRBD1 covers 7 bases. Germline values: CDR1 SGHVS, CDR2 FNYEAQ. This CDR3 is built from 16 residues. V gave up 2 bases and J gave up 3 bases; unmatched junction bases: 8.

This clone came up a few times. The chain has TRBV19 and TRBJ2-2; D is perhaps TRBD2 (5 bases). The CDR3 length is 15 residues. CDR1 LNHDA and CDR2 SQIVND come from the germline V gene (reference sequence). V was trimmed by 0 bases and J by 5 bases, leaving 10 bases between them. The CDR3 region has the DNA TGTGCCAGTAGTATAGATCGGCTAGCTACCGGGGAGCTGTTTTTT. It specifies CASSIDRLATGELFF. Full variable domain (rest looked up from reference TRBV19 and TRBJ2-2): DGGITQSPKYLFRKEGQNVTLSCEQNLNHDAMYWYRQDPGQGLRLIYYSQIVNDFQKGDIAEGYSVSREKKESFPLTVTSAQKNPTAFYLCASSIDRLATGELFFGEGSRLTVL.

As to this clone: Other DNA sequences from this sample encode an identical CDR3 as well. The rearrangement uses TRBV19 and TRBJ1-1; D is ambiguous. Trimming stripped 5 bases from V and 0 bases from J, with 7 bases between. CDR3 length: 13 residues. Germline lookup yields CDR1 LNHDA and CDR2 SQIVND (reference sequence). CDR3 sequence (DNA): TGTGCCAGTAGTCCAACAGTGAACACTGAAGCTTTCTTT. It is translated as CASSPTVNTEAFF.

This clone turned up a few times. The chain links TRBV29-1 to TRBJ2-7; 7 nucleotides agree with TRBD2. Germline V CDR1 and CDR2: SQVTM, ANQGSEA. V lost 2 bases to trimming and J lost 5 bases; unmatched junction nucleotides: 3. The CDR3 length is 12 residues. The CDR3 sequence: CSVERGVDEQYF. As DNA, the CDR3 is TGCAGCGTTGAACGGGGGGTGGACGAGCAGTACTTC.

The chain is built from TRBV19 and TRBJ1-5; TRBD1 matches 11 bases. V shed 6 bases, J shed 1 base, and the junction held 5 bases outside the gene matches. CDR3 length equals 16 residues. Germline loops: CDR1 LNHDA, CDR2 SQIVND (reference sequence). This CDR3 reads CASRGQGVMSNQPQHF. The DNA for the CDR3 is TGTGCCAGTAGGGGACAGGGGGTTATGAGCAATCAGCCCCAGCATTTT.

The V gene is TRBV19, the J gene TRBJ1-5; D gene uncertain. Germline CDR1 LNHDA, CDR2 SQIVND (reference sequence). Trimming took 7 bases from V and 5 from J, leaving 21 bases between them. This CDR3 contains 16 residues. The CDR3 sequence: CASTVTTTLLDQPQHF. CDR3 coding DNA: TGTGCCAGTACAGTTACGACAACCCTCCTGGATCAGCCCCAGCATTTT.

The CDR3 spells CASSDGGHNSPLHF. CDR3 DNA sequence: TGTGCCAGCAGTGACGGGGGCCATAATTCACCCCTCCACTTT. V is TRBV6-4 and J is TRBJ1-6, with D tentatively TRBD1 (6 bases). The CDR3 has 14 amino acids. V was shortened by 2 bases and J by 5 bases, with 7 bases between the two germline ends. Germline CDR1 reads MRHNA; CDR2 reads SNTAGT.

The chain links TRBV5-5 to TRBJ1-6; TRBD1 is a possible D gene (5 bases). Per germline, CDR1 SGHKS and CDR2 YYEKEE (reference sequence). The CDR3 sequence is 18 residues long. Trimming removed 7 bases from V and 0 bases from J, with 20 bases in between. The DNA for the CDR3 is TGTGCCAGCCAGGACCGCGCAGGGCCGAGCTCCTATAATTCACCCCTCCACTTT. Protein: CASQDRAGPSSYNSPLHF.

V gene TRBV28 combines with J gene TRBJ1-1; tentatively, D is TRBD1 (6 bases). The germline gives CDR1 MDHEN, CDR2 SYDVKM. V was shortened by 6 bases and J by 7 bases, with 15 bases between the two germline ends. The CDR3 contains 13 residues. In DNA form, the CDR3 reads TGTGCCAGCAGCCCAGGGGCTCCACTTGAAGCTTTCTTT. Protein sequence: CASSPGAPLEAFF.

The chain couples TRBV7-3 to TRBJ2-1, with D tentatively TRBD2 (6 bases). Germline CDR1 is SGHTA and CDR2 is FQGTGA. V lost 2 bases, J lost 5 bases, and 13 bases lay in between. The CDR3 runs 15 residues. The CDR3 protein is CASSLSSGVDNEQFF. CDR3 DNA: TGTGCCAGCAGCTTATCGTCGGGGGTAGACAATGAGCAGTTCTTC.

The genes are TRBV29-1 and TRBJ2-5, with D maybe TRBD2 (6 bases). The germline gives CDR1 SQVTM, CDR2 ANQGSEA. The CDR3 covers 14 residues. Trimming pared 1 base from V and 4 bases from J, leaving 13 bases between. The CDR3 here is CSVEGGGAGETQYF. CDR3 DNA: TGCAGCGTTGAAGGGGGCGGGGCTGGAGAGACCCAGTACTTC.

The chain combines TRBV10-3 with TRBJ2-6; D is unclear. The length of the CDR3 is 15 residues. Germline loops: CDR1 ENHRY, CDR2 SYGVKD. V was shortened by 1 base and J by 0 bases, with 4 bases between the two germline ends. CDR3 sequence: CAISEWSSGANVLTF. CDR3 sequence (DNA): TGTGCCATCAGTGAGTGGAGCTCTGGGGCCAACGTCCTGACTTTC.

The chain recombines TRBV7-3 with TRBJ2-1; TRBD2 matches 9 bases. V shed 2 bases, J shed 10 bases, and the junction held 3 bases outside the gene matches. The CDR3 spans 13 residues. Germline V gene sequence: CDR1 SGHTA, CDR2 FQGTGA. CDR3 residues: CASSLPSGIEQFF. The CDR3 DNA follows: TGTGCCAGCAGCTTACCTAGCGGGATCGAGCAGTTCTTC.

The chain is built from TRBV6-5 and TRBJ2-7, with no clear D. The V gene's germline CDR1 is MNHEY and CDR2 SVGAGI. The ends were cut back, 6 bases at V and 0 bases at J, with 12 bases in the middle. CDR3 length: 14 residues. The CDR3 protein is CASSRGPLSYEQYF. The CDR3 DNA sequence: TGTGCCAGCAGCCGAGGCCCCCTCTCCTACGAGCAGTACTTC.

This chain uses TRBV7-9 with TRBJ1-2; D ambiguous. Germline V lookup: CDR1 SEHNR, CDR2 FQNEAQ (reference sequence). The CDR3 length is 12 residues. V lost 5 bases and J 8 bases, leaving 12 bases between the germline ends. CDR3 in DNA: TGTGCCAGCAGCAACCCTAGTTACGGCTACACCTTC. This codes for CASSNPSYGYTF. Based on the CDR3 plus reference TRBV7-9 and TRBJ1-2, the full variable domain is DTGVSQNPRHKITKRGQNVTFRCDPISEHNRLYWYRQTLGQGPEFLTYFQNEAQLEKSRLLSDRFSAERPKGSFSTLEIQRTEQGDSAMYLCASSNPSYGYTFGSGTRLTVV.

V usage is TRBV12-3 or TRBV12-4 and J usage is TRBJ2-5, with D unclear. V lost 5 bases, J lost 0 bases, and 7 bases lay in between. The CDR3 is made up of 13 amino acids. CDR3 nucleotide sequence: TGTGCCAGCAGTAATTCTTACCAAGAGACCCAGTACTTC. Its translation is CASSNSYQETQYF.

This chain links TRBV5-1 with TRBJ2-1; possible D gene TRBD1, 5 bases. Germline V gives CDR1 SGHRS, CDR2 YFSETQ. CDR3 length equals 13 residues. Trimming removed 3 bases from V and 4 bases from J, with 8 bases in between. CDR3 nucleotide sequence: TGCGCCAGCAGCTCGGACAATTACAATGAGCAGTTCTTC. Its translation is CASSSDNYNEQFF.

This clone is a singleton in its sample. The rearrangement joins TRBV5-1 to TRBJ2-5; possibly TRBD2 for D (7 bases). In germline, CDR1 is SGHRS, CDR2 YFSETQ. V lost 1 base, J lost 4 bases, and 14 bases lay in between. The CDR3 consists of 15 residues. CDR3 coding DNA: TGCGCCAGCAGCTTGCCGGGGGGCCAGGGAGAGACCCAGTACTTC. Its protein product is CASSLPGGQGETQYF.

The rearrangement links TRBV4-2 to TRBJ1-5; 11 nucleotides line up with TRBD1. Germline CDR1 is LGHNA and CDR2 is YNFKEQ. After removal of 3 bases from V and 8 bases from J, the junction contained 9 bases not matched to a gene. The CDR3 loop spans 16 amino acids. This CDR3 reads CASSQSGTGGMEPQHF. In nucleotides, the CDR3 is TGTGCCAGCAGCCAGAGCGGGACAGGGGGAATGGAGCCCCAGCATTTT.

This chain uses TRBV6-2 or TRBV6-3 with TRBJ2-5; weak D call: TRBD1 (5 bases). The germline V gene encodes CDR1 MNHEY and CDR2 SVGEGT. CDR3 length: 15 residues. V was clipped by 2 bases and J by 0 bases, with 10 bases between them. CDR3 in amino acids: CASSYPPTDQETQYF. CDR3 DNA sequence: TGTGCCAGCAGTTACCCCCCGACAGACCAAGAGACCCAGTACTTC.

The chain combines TRBV2 with TRBJ2-1; a weak D match, TRBD2 (6 bases). CDR3 length equals 15 residues. The V end lost 5 bases, the J end lost 0 bases, and 11 bases lay between the germline ends. CDR1 SNHLY and CDR2 FYNNEI come from the germline V gene. CDR3 in amino acids: CASSPGGPSYNEQFF. The CDR3 coding sequence is TGTGCCAGCAGTCCTGGAGGGCCCTCCTACAATGAGCAGTTCTTC.

Of note for this clone: Within the sample, other DNA sequences also encode this same CDR3. The CDR3: CASSLETGNTEAFF. CDR3 sequence (DNA): TGTGCCAGCAGCTTAGAAACGGGAAACACTGAAGCTTTCTTT. The chain has TRBV7-9 and TRBJ1-1; no firm D call. V was pared by 1 base and J by 2 bases, with 8 bases between. The germline CDR1 and CDR2 sequences are SEHNR and FQNEAQ (reference sequence). The CDR3 spans 14 residues.

The chain employs TRBV5-6 and TRBJ2-7, with D possibly TRBD1 on 5 matching bases. Germline V CDR1 and CDR2: SGHDT, YYEEEE. The V gene lost 4 bases and the J gene lost 6 bases, with 20 bases spanning the gap. The CDR3 consists of 15 residues. CDR3 nucleotides: TGTGCCAGCAGCCAACCGACCGCAGGGCCCCTCGAGCAGTACTTC. Its translation: CASSQPTAGPLEQYF.